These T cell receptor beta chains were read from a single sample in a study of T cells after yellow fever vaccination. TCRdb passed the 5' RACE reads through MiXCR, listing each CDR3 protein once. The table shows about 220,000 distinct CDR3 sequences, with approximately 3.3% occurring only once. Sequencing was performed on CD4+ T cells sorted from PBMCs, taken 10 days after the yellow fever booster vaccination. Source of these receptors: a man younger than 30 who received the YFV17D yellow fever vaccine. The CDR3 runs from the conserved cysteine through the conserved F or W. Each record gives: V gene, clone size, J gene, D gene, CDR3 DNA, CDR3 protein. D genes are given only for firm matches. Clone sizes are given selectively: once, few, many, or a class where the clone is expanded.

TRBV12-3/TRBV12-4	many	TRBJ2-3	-	TGTGCCAGCAGTTTACAGGGATCAGGAAGAGGGACAGATACGCAGTATTTT	CASSLQGSGRGTDTQYF
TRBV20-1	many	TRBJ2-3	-	TGCAGTGCTCCCGGTTCGGGGCGGACGTTAACGCCGCAGTATTTT	CSAPGSGRTLTPQYF
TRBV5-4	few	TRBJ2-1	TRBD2	TGTGCCAGCAGCTTAGAACGGGGGGTGGCCTACAATGAGCAGTTCTTC	CASSLERGVAYNEQFF
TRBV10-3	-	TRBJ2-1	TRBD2	TGTGCCATCAGTGAGTTGGGGCGGGGGGCGGACAATGAGCAGTTCTTC	CAISELGRGADNEQFF
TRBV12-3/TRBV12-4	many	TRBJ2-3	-	TGTGCCAGCAGTTTAGGGAGACAGTATTTT	CASSLGRQYF
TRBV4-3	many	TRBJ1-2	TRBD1	TGCGCCAGCAGCCCTCGGACAGGGGGCGGCTACACCTTC	CASSPRTGGGYTF
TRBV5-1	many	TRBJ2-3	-	TGCGCCAGCAGCTTAATTGGAAGCACAGATACGCAGTATTTT	CASSLIGSTDTQYF
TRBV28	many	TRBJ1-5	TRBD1	TGTGCCAGCAGTGAAGGGACAGGAACCAGCAATCAGCCCCAGCATTTT	CASSEGTGTSNQPQHF
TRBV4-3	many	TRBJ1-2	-	TGCGCCAGCAGCCGGAAGAGGGAAGACTATGGCTACACCTTC	CASSRKREDYGYTF
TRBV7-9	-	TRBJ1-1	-	TGTGCCACCTCCTTACCCAGAAGTTGGACTGAAGCTTTCTTT	CATSLPRSWTEAFF
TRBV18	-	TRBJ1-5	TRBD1	TGTGCCAGCTCACCACTGGGACAGGGGATTCAGCCCCAGCATTTT	CASSPLGQGIQPQHF
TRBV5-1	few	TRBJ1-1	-	TGCGCCAGCAGCATCGGACAGATGAACACTGAAGCTTTCTTT	CASSIGQMNTEAFF
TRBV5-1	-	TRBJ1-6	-	TGCGCCAGCAGCAAACAGGGTGTAGGTAATTCACCCCTCCACTTT	CASSKQGVGNSPLHF
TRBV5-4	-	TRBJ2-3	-	TGTGCCAGCACCGAAGAAGGGTCACTAAGCACAGATACGCAGTATTTT	CASTEEGSLSTDTQYF
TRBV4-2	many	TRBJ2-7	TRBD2	TGTGCCAGCAGCCCCGGGACTACCGGTGTCTACGAGCAGTACTTC	CASSPGTTGVYEQYF
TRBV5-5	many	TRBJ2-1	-	TGTGCCAGCAGCCCAACCGGCGACAATAATGAGCAGTTCTTC	CASSPTGDNNEQFF
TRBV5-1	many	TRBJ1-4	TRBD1	TGCGCCAGCAGGTTACGGGGAACAGGGGCTGAAAAACTGTTTTTT	CASRLRGTGAEKLFF
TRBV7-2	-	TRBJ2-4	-	TGTGCCAGCAGCTTAGGGCCGCGGCGGGTTCCCGGCTCCATAGCCAAAAACATTCAGTACTTC	CASSLGPRRVPGSIAKNIQYF
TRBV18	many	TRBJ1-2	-	TGTGCCAGCTCAGAGACCTTAGAGGGCGGCTACACCTTC	CASSETLEGGYTF
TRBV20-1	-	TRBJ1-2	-	TGCAGTGCTAGAGTAACTACCCCGCCTAGTAATGACTACACCTTC	CSARVTTPPSNDYTF
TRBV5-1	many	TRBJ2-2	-	TGCGCCAGCAGCTTACGGGAGACCCCGAACACCGGGGAGCTGTTTTTT	CASSLRETPNTGELFF
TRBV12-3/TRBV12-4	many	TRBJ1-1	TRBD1	TGTGCCAGCAGTTTTATAACAGGGGGAAACACTGAAGCTTTCTTT	CASSFITGGNTEAFF
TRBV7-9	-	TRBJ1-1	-	TGTGCCACCAACCTGGGGCAGCTGAACACTGAAGCTTTCTTT	CATNLGQLNTEAFF
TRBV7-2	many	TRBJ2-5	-	TGTGCCAGCAGCTTAGTGTGGCAGGGGGAGACCCAGTACTTC	CASSLVWQGETQYF
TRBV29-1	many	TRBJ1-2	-	TGCAGCGTTGTGAAGGGGGCTAACTATGGCTACACCTTC	CSVVKGANYGYTF
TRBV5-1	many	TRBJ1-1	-	TGCGCCAGCAGCTCCACCGGGACAATTCTTGAAGCTTTCTTT	CASSSTGTILEAFF
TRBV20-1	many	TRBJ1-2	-	TGCAGTGCTAAAAGTACAGGGTACGACTACACCTTC	CSAKSTGYDYTF
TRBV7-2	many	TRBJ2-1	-	TGTGCCAGCAGCTTAGGGATGAGCTCCTACAATGAGCAGTTCTTC	CASSLGMSSYNEQFF
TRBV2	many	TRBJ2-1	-	TGTGCCAGCAGTGTCCTAGCTATTTATGAGCAGTTCTTC	CASSVLAIYEQFF
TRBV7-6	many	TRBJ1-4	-	TGTGCCAGCAGCTTAGGCGCAACTAATGAAAAACTGTTTTTT	CASSLGATNEKLFF
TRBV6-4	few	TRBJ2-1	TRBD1	TGTGCCAGCAGTGAGGGACAGGGGTCCTACAATGAGCAGTTCTTC	CASSEGQGSYNEQFF
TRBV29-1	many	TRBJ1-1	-	TGCAGCGTTGAAAGGGGCACCGGGACTGAAGCTTTCTTT	CSVERGTGTEAFF
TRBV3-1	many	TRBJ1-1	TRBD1	TGTGCCAGCAGCCCAACCTGGACAGGGAACACTGAAGCTTTCTTT	CASSPTWTGNTEAFF
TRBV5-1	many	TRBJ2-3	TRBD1	TGCGCCAGCAGCTTGGCCGCAGGGGGCTTCACAGATACGCAGTATTTT	CASSLAAGGFTDTQYF
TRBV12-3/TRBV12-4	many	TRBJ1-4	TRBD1	TGTGCCAGCAGCGAAAGACAGGGTGAAAAACTGTTTTTT	CASSERQGEKLFF